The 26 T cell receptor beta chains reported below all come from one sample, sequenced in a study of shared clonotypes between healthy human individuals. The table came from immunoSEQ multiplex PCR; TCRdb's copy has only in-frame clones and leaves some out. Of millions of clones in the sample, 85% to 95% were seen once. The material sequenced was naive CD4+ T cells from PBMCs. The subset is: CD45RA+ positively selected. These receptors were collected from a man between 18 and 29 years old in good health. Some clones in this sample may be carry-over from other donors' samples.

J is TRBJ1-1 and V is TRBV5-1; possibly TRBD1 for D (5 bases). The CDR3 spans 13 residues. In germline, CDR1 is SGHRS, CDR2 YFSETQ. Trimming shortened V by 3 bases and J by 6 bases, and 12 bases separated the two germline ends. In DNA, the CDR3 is TGCGCCAGCAGCTCCCTACAGGACTCTGAAGCTTTCTTT. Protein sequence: CASSSLQDSEAFF.

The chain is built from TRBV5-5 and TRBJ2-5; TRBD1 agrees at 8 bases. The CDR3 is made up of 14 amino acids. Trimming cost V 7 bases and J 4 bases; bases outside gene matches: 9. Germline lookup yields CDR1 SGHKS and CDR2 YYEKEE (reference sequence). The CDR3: CASSRSGGRETQYF. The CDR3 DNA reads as TGTGCCAGCTCGAGGTCAGGGGGCAGAGAGACCCAGTACTTC.

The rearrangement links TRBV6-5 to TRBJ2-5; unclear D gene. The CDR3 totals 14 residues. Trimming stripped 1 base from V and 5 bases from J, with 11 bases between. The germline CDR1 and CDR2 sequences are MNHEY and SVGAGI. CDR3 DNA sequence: TGTGCCAGCAGTTACTTGTCCTCCGCGGAGACCCAGTACTTC. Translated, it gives CASSYLSSAETQYF.

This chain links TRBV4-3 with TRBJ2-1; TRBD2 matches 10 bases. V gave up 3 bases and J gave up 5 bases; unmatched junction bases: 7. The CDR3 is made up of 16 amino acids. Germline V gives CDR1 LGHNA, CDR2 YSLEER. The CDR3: CASSQRTSGENNEQFF. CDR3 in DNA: TGCGCCAGCAGCCAGAGGACTAGCGGAGAGAACAATGAGCAGTTCTTC.

The CDR3 spells CASNYLAGETQYF. The CDR3 nucleotides are TGTGCCAGCAACTACCTAGCGGGAGAGACCCAGTACTTC. The rearrangement joins TRBV7-6 to TRBJ2-5; the match to TRBD2 covers 8 bases. CDR3 length: 13 amino acids. J lost 4 bases, V lost 7 bases, and 5 bases had no gene match. Germline loops: CDR1 SGHVS, CDR2 FNYEAQ.

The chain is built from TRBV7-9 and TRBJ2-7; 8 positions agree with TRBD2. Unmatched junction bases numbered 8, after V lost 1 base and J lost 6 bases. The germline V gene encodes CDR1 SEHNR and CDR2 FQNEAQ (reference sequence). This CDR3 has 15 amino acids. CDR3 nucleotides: TGTGCCAGCAGCTTAGAATCCGGGAGGGCCTCCGAGCAGTACTTC. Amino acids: CASSLESGRASEQYF.

The CDR3 DNA reads as TGTGCCAGCAGCCCTCCTTTCTCTGGGGCCAACGTCCTGACTTTC. It specifies CASSPPFSGANVLTF. This sequence joins TRBV9 and TRBJ2-6; the D is unclear. Germline CDR1 is SGDLS and CDR2 is YYNGEE. The CDR3 has 15 amino acids. Trimming stripped 4 bases from V and 0 bases from J, with 8 bases between.

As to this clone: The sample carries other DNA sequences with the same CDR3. This chain's CDR3 is CASSLGGAGANVLTF. The CDR3 DNA sequence: TGTGCCAGCAGCTTAGGGGGCGCTGGGGCCAACGTCCTGACTTTC. This sequence joins TRBV7-8 and TRBJ2-6; maybe TRBD1 (5 bases). The CDR3 is 15 residues long. CDR1 is SGHVS and CDR2 is FQNEAQ in the germline V gene. The germline V and J ends were trimmed by 1 base and 2 bases, with 6 bases remaining between them.

The CDR3 reads CAWSPQGARSSYTF. CDR3 nucleotide sequence: TGTGCCTGGAGTCCACAGGGGGCGAGGAGCTCCTACACCTTC. The chain links TRBV30 to TRBJ1-2; 9 bases map to TRBD1. The germline V gene encodes CDR1 GTSNPN and CDR2 SVGIG (reference sequence). Trimming took 2 bases from V and 10 from J; bases not matched to a gene: 11. CDR3 length: 14 residues.

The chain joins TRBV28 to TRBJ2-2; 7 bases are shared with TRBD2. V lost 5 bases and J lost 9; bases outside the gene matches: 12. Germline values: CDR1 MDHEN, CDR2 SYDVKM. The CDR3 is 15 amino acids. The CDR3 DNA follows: TGTGCCAGCAGTCCCCCAGCGGGACTGACCCGGGAGCTGTTTTTT. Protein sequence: CASSPPAGLTRELFF.

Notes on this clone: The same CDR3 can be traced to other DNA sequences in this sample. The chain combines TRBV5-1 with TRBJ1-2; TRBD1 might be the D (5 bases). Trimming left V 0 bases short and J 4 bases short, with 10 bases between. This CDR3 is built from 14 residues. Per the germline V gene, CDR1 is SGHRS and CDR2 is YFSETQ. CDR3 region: CASSLVPGPYGYTF. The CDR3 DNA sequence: TGCGCCAGCAGCTTGGTGCCAGGGCCCTATGGCTACACCTTC.

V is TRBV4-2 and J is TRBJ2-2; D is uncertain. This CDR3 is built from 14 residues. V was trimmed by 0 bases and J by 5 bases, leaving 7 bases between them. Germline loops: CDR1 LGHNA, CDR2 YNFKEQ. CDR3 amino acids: CASSQDEQTGELFF. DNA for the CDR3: TGTGCCAGCAGCCAAGATGAACAGACCGGGGAGCTGTTTTTT.

The CDR3 is CASSPPDRGRFEQYF. In nucleotides, the CDR3 is TGTGCCAGCAGCCCCCCGGACAGGGGACGCTTCGAGCAGTACTTC. The V call is TRBV28, the J call TRBJ2-7; 9 nucleotides agree with TRBD1. The CDR3 is 15 residues long. Germline V gene lookup returns CDR1 MDHEN and CDR2 SYDVKM. Trimming cost V 6 bases and J 6 bases; bases outside gene matches: 12.

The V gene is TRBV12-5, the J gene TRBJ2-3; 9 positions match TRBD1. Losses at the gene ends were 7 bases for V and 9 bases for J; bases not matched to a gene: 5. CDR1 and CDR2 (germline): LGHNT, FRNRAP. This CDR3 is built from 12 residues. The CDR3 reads CASADRGITQYF. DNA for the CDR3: TGTGCTAGTGCCGACAGGGGGATAACGCAGTATTTT.

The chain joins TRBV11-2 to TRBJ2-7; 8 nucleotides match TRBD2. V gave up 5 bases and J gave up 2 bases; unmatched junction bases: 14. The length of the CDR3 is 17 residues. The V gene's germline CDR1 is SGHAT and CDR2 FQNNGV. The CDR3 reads CASSPFRGAGVPYEQYF. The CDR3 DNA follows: TGTGCCAGCAGCCCCTTTAGGGGAGCGGGAGTCCCCTACGAGCAGTACTTC.

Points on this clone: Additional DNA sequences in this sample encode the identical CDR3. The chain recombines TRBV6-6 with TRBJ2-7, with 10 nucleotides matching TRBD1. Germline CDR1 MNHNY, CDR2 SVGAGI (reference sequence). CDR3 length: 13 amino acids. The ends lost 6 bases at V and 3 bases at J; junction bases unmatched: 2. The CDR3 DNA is TGTGCCAGCAGCCGGGACAGGGGCTACGAGCAGTACTTC. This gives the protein CASSRDRGYEQYF.

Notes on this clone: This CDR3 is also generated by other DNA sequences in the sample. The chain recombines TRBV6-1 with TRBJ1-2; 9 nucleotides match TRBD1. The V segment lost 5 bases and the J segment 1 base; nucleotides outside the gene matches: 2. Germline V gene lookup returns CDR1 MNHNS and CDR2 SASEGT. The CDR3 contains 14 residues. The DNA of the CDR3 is TGTGCCAGCAGTCCGACAGGGGGTAACTATGGCTACACCTTC. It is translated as CASSPTGGNYGYTF.

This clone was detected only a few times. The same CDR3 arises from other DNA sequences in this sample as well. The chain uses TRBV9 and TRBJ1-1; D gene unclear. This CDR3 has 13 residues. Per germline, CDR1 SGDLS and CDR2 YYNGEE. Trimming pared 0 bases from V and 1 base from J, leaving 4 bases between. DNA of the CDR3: TGTGCCAGCAGCGTAGACAGGAACACTGAAGCTTTCTTT. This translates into CASSVDRNTEAFF.

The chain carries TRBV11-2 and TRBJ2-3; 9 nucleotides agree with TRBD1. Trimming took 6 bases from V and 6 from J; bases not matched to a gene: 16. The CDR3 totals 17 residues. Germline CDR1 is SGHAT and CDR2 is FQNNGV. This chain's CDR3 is CASSTKQGAYFVDTQYF. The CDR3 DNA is TGTGCCAGCAGTACCAAACAGGGGGCTTACTTCGTCGATACGCAGTATTTT.

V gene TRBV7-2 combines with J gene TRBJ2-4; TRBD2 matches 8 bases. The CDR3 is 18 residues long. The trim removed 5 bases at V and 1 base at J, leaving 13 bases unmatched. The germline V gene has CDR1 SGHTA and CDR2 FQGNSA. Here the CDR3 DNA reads TGTGCCAGCAGCCAACGGGGGGGTTGGAGGGTTGCCAAAAACATTCAGTACTTC. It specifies CASSQRGGWRVAKNIQYF.

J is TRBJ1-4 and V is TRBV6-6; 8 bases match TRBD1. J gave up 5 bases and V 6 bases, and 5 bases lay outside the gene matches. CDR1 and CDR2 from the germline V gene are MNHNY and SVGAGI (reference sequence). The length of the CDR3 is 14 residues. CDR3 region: CASSWDRINEKLFF. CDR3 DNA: TGTGCCAGCAGCTGGGACAGGATAAATGAAAAACTGTTTTTT.

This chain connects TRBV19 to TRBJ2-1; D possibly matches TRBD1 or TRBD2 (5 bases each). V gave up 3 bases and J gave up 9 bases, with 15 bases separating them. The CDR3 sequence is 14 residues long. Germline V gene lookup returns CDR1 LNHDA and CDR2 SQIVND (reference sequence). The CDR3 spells CASSMFPGAGEQFF. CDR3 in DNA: TGTGCCAGTAGTATGTTTCCCGGGGCTGGTGAGCAGTTCTTC.

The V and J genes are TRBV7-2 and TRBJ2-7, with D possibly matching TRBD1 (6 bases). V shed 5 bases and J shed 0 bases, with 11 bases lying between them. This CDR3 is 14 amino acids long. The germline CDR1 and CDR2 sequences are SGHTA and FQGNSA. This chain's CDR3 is CASSQGHTSYEQYF. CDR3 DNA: TGTGCCAGCAGCCAGGGACATACCTCCTACGAGCAGTACTTC.

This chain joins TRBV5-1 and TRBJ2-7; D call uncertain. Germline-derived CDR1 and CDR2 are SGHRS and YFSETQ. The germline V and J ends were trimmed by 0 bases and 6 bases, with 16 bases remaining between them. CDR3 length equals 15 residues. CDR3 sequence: CASSLDPGSYAEQYF. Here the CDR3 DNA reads TGCGCCAGCAGCTTGGATCCGGGCTCGTACGCCGAGCAGTACTTC.

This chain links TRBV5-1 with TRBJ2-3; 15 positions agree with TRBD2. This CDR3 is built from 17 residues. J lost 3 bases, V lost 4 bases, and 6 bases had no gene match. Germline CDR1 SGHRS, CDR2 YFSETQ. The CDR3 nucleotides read TGCGCCAGCAGCCCTGGACTAGCGGGAGGGAATACAGATACGCAGTATTTT. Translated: CASSPGLAGGNTDTQYF.

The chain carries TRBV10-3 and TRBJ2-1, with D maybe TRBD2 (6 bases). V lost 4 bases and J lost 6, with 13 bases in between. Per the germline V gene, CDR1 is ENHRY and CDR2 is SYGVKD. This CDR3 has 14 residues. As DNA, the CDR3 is TGTGCCATCAGTGTAGTACTAGCTGGCAATGAGCAGTTCTTC. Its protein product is CAISVVLAGNEQFF.